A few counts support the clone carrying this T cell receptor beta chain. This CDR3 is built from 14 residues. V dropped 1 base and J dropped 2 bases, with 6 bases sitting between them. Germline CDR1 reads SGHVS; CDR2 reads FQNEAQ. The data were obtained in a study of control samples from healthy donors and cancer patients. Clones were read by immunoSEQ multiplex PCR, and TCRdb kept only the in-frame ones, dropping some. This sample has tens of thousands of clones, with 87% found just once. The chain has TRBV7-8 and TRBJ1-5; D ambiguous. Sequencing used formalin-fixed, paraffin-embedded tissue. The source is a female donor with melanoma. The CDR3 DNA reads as TGTGCCAGCAGCTTAGGGCAGGGCAATCAGCCCCAGCATTTT. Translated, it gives CASSLGQGNQPQHF.